This TCR beta chain was sequenced in a study of siplizumab effects on memory and regulatory T cells (dated by TCRdb to about 2019). Regarding the complete study: The study looked at the effect of siplizumab, an anti-CD2 antibody, on alloreactive T-cell subsets in allogeneic mixed lymphocyte reactions made from human PBMCs.

Here is what the overall study found, with its caveats: Of the alloreactive CD4+ clones that could be mapped, the Treg-derived share averaged approximately 67% with siplizumab compared with about 27% in control reactions. Unstimulated naive T cells appeared to be more diverse than memory T cells, and naive cells seemed to make a substantial contribution to the alloresponse. Because sequences at frequencies below about 10^-5 were poorly captured, only a minor fraction of alloreactive clones could be mapped back to unstimulated subsets. For roughly 80-96% of proliferating CD4+ or CD8+ clones, no naive or memory phenotype could be assigned. No functional confirmation was obtained for the suppressive function of proliferating Tregs from siplizumab cultures. Siplizumab significantly reduced the cumulative frequency of alloreactive sequences traceable to unstimulated CD4+ memory T cells.

Preparation of the library involved the immunoSEQ multiplex PCR assay. Some 100,000 TCR templates per sample were assayed by the deep sequencing platform. Genomic DNA extracted from sorted T cells was used for TCRbeta CDR3 sequencing. The paper's data handling went like this. The R programming language was used for clonal analysis of TCRbeta CDR3 data. Alloreactive CD4+ and CD8+ clones were defined by comparing unstimulated samples with post-reaction CFSE-low samples. Regulatory or non-regulatory origin was assigned to alloreactive CD4+ clones by matching of sequences to sorted unstimulated Treg and non-Treg repertoires. TCRdb limited this immuneACCESS table to in-frame rearrangements with V and J called. A share of clones is missing; checked studies link under half to unresolved V genes, and the rest is unexplained. The V and J calls and clone size come from that table; D and trimming were worked out from the DNA. The sample yields roughly 69,000 clones; over 80% were counted once. Less than 4% of the sample goes to the ten largest clones.

Unstimulated CD4+ memory cells were also sequenced in three donor pairs, together with CD4+ naive, CD8+ TEMRA, CD8+ naive and CD8+ effector memory subsets. Sorted unstimulated T cells and proliferating T cells recovered from mixed lymphocyte reactions were subjected to TCRbeta CDR3 sequencing. Fresh whole blood from approximately ten HLA-typed healthy donors was used to isolate PBMCs. A remark on this clone: The specificity of this receptor is unknown. Per-base qualities were not stored, and no clone one base away is much larger.

This clonotype originated in a human donor in good health. Sequenced input: memory CD4+ T cells sorted from blood. The sample's cell subset or site label, in plain terms: unstimulated CD4+ memory T cells.

In nucleotide form, the sequence is TGTGCCAGCAGTGCCAATCGACAGGGCTTCGACACTGAAGCTTTCTTT. Translated, this gives CASSANRQGFDTEAFF. The chain is encoded by TRBV6-1 joined to TRBJ1-1, with 7 bases aligning to TRBD1. CDR1 and CDR2, looked up from the germline V gene, are MNHNS and SASEGT. For this chain, trimming is 4 bases at the V end and 3 bases at the J end, and the number of junction bases without a gene match is 11. The CDR3 numbers 16 residues from cysteine through phenylalanine. The sequence is cut down to CDR3 DNA, 48 bases in frame from base 1.